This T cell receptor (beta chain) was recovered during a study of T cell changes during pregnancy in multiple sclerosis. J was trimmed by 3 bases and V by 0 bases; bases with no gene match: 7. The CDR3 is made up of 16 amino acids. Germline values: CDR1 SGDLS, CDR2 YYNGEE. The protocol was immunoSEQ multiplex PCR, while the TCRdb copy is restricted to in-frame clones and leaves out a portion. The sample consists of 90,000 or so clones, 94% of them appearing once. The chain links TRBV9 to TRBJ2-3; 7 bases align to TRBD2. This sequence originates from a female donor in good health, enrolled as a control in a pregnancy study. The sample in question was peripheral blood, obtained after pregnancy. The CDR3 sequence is CASSVGSAGETDTQYF. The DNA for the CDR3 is TGTGCCAGCAGCGTAGGGTCGGCGGGAGAGACAGATACGCAGTATTTT.